This TCR beta chain is drawn from a study of blood T cell repertoires in COVID-19. Turning to the study itself: The United States, Italy and Spain were the sources of the acute and convalescent COVID-19 samples.

Germline V gene lookup returns CDR1 WSHSY and CDR2 SAAADI. This CDR3 contains 10 residues. V was pared by 8 bases and J by 5 bases, with 7 bases between. In the study's own analysis: Researchers report that nucleated cell counts were estimated from reference gene primer amplification. Clones were sequenced by immunoSEQ multiplex PCR, and TCRdb holds only the in-frame ones, with some missing. V and J calls and clone size follow that table, whereas D and trimming were derived from the DNA. The repertoire includes 280,000 or so clones, roughly 86% of them detected once, and 9% to 9.5% sits in the top ten.

Sequencing was carried out using peripheral blood. The V and J genes are TRBV10-2 and TRBJ2-7, with unresolved D. This clonotype was obtained from a man aged 18 to 30 with active or convalescent COVID-19. CDR3 region: CASPVHEQYF. CDR3 sequence (DNA): TGCGCCAGCCCGGTCCACGAGCAGTACTTC.